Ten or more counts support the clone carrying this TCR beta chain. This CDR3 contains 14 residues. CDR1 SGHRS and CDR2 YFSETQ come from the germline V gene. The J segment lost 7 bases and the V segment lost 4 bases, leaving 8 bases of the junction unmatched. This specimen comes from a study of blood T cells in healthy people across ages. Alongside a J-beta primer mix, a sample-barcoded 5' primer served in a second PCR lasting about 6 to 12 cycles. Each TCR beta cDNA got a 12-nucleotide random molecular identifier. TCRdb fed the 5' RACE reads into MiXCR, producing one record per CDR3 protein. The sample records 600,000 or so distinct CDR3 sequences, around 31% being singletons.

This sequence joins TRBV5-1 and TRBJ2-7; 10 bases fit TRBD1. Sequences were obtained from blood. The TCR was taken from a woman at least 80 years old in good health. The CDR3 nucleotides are TGCGCCAGCAGCACGGGACAGGGGTCGCGGGAGCAGTACTTC. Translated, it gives CASSTGQGSREQYF.